The 17 T cell receptor beta chains below were found in one sample sequenced in a study of T cells in localized non-small cell lung cancer. Measured with immunoSEQ multiplex PCR; TCRdb has only the in-frame clones, and not every one. This repertoire shows about 6,800 clones, around 49% found once; its top ten account for 3% to 4.5%. The input for sequencing was lymph node tissue, taken before any cancer treatment. The receptors were gathered from a man aged 35-69 years with stage I lung adenocarcinoma.

This chain joins TRBV28 and TRBJ2-7; 7 nucleotides match TRBD1. The V gene's germline CDR1 is MDHEN and CDR2 SYDVKM. Losses at the gene ends were 5 bases for V and 1 base for J; bases not matched to a gene: 11. CDR3 size: 16 residues. As DNA, the CDR3 is TGTGCCAGCAGTACACCCTCGCCGACAGGGTCCTACGAGCAGTACTTC. Amino acid sequence: CASSTPSPTGSYEQYF.

The chain's CDR3 is CASSEAQRGHNEQFF. CDR3 DNA: TGTGCCAGCAGTGAGGCGCAGCGGGGTCACAATGAGCAGTTCTTC. J is TRBJ2-1 and V is TRBV25-1; 7 bases map to TRBD2. The V and J ends lost 3 bases and 5 bases, in that order; junction bases with no gene match: 7. The CDR3 covers 15 residues. CDR1 is MGHDK, CDR2 SYGVNS, per germline.

The V and J genes are TRBV6-8 and TRBJ1-2, with D tentatively TRBD1 (6 bases). The CDR3 has 14 residues. Germline V gives CDR1 MNHGY, CDR2 SAAAGT. Trimming stripped 7 bases from V and 4 bases from J, with 16 bases between. CDR3 residues: CASNDRTPLYGYTF. CDR3 nucleotides: TGTGCCAGCAACGACAGGACTCCTCTCTATGGCTACACCTTC.

V usage is TRBV11-3 and J usage is TRBJ2-3; 11 nucleotides align to TRBD2. J lost 3 bases, V lost 5 bases, and 10 bases had no gene match. Germline V lookup: CDR1 SGHNT, CDR2 YENEEA. This CDR3 contains 17 residues. CDR3 in amino acids: CASSRSQLAGGTDTQYF. Written as DNA, the CDR3 is TGTGCCAGCAGCAGGAGCCAGCTAGCGGGGGGAACAGATACGCAGTATTTT.

The rearrangement joins TRBV30 to TRBJ1-1; no firm D call. The CDR3 is 13 amino acids. The germline V and J ends were trimmed by 2 bases and 6 bases, with 13 bases remaining between them. Germline CDR1 is GTSNPN and CDR2 is SVGIG (reference sequence). The CDR3 region has the DNA TGTGCCTGGAGTCTCGGACTCCGATCTGAAGCTTTCTTT. Amino acids: CAWSLGLRSEAFF. The full variable domain, rest sourced from reference TRBV30 and TRBJ1-1, is SQTIHQWPATLVQPVGSPLSLECTVEGTSNPNLYWYRQAAGRGLQLLFYSVGIGQISSEVPQNLSASRPQDRQFILSSKKLLLSDSGFYLCAWSLGLRSEAFFGQGTRLTVV.

The chain uses TRBV6-8 and TRBJ1-2; 9 nucleotides match TRBD1. V dropped 6 bases and J dropped 8; count of bases not matched to a gene: 13. CDR3 length equals 15 residues. Germline V gives CDR1 MNHGY, CDR2 SAAAGT. CDR3 in DNA: TGTGCCAGCAGGAAGACCACCGGGACAGGGAGCGGCTACACCTTC. Translation: CASRKTTGTGSGYTF.

This clone was observed a few times. J is TRBJ2-5 and V is TRBV15; the match to TRBD1 covers 8 bases. Germline values: CDR1 LNHNV, CDR2 YYDKDF (reference sequence). V shed 0 bases and J 0 bases; nucleotides not matched to a gene: 9. This CDR3 is 18 amino acids long. The CDR3 here is CATSRDLGAGGNQETQYF. DNA for the CDR3: TGTGCCACCAGCAGAGATCTGGGGGCAGGGGGCAACCAAGAGACCCAGTACTTC.

This chain joins TRBV11-3 and TRBJ2-6; 7 nucleotides agree with TRBD1. This CDR3 is built from 15 residues. Germline CDR1 reads SGHNT; CDR2 reads YENEEA. Germline trimming cut 4 bases from V and 4 bases from J; bases unmatched to any gene: 4. This CDR3 is CASSSRGPGANVLTF. The CDR3 DNA reads as TGTGCCAGCAGCTCAAGGGGGCCCGGGGCCAACGTCCTGACTTTC.

The V and J genes are TRBV18 and TRBJ2-1, with 7 bases fitting TRBD1. V shed 3 bases and J 9 bases; nucleotides not matched to a gene: 5. Germline V gives CDR1 KGHSH, CDR2 LQKENI. The CDR3 runs 13 residues. CDR3 region: CASSPLDRVEQFF. CDR3 nucleotides: TGTGCCAGCTCACCCCTAGACAGGGTTGAGCAGTTCTTC.

This clone was counted only a few times. The chain links TRBV6-8 to TRBJ1-3, with 10 bases that match TRBD1. This CDR3 region has 18 residues. Germline V gene data show CDR1 as MNHGY and CDR2 as SAAAGT. J gave up 3 bases and V 7 bases, and 15 bases lay outside the gene matches. CDR3 sequence: CASTNVRGTGEDGNTIYF. In DNA, the CDR3 is TGTGCCAGCACTAACGTACGAGGGACAGGGGAGGATGGAAACACCATATATTTT.

To note about this clone: Mismatch with germline at one junction end may stem from a read error. The V call is TRBV28, the J call TRBJ1-2; 8 nucleotides match TRBD1. The CDR3 totals 14 residues. Per the germline V gene, CDR1 is MDHEN and CDR2 is SYDVKM. CDR3 DNA: TGTGTCAGCAGGGGGGCCCGACAGGGGTATGGCTACACCTTC. Protein sequence: CVSRGARQGYGYTF.

This clone was counted once. This chain connects TRBV22-1 to TRBJ2-1; no DNA check was done on the table's D call, TRBD1. TRBV22-1 is labeled a pseudogene. The CDR3 runs 12 residues. Written as DNA, the CDR3 is TGTGCCACCAGCTCAGGGGGCCATGAGCAGTTCTTC. This encodes CATSSGGHEQFF.

The rearrangement uses TRBV11-3 and TRBJ1-2; TRBD1 agrees at 11 bases. The CDR3 is 14 amino acids. Germline-derived CDR1 and CDR2 are SGHNT and YENEEA. V lost 5 bases and J lost 5; bases outside the gene matches: 4. The CDR3 nucleotides are TGTGCCAGCAGCCGGGACAGGGGGAGTTATGGCTACACCTTC. Translation: CASSRDRGSYGYTF.

In its sample, this clone was seen a few times. This chain connects TRBV10-3 to TRBJ1-2; D gene uncertain. The germline V gene has CDR1 ENHRY and CDR2 SYGVKD. The CDR3 length is 18 residues. The germline V and J ends were trimmed by 0 bases and 2 bases, with 19 bases remaining between them. The CDR3 here is CAISESPGRWARNYGYTF. Written as DNA, the CDR3 is TGTGCCATCAGTGAGTCCCCGGGCCGGTGGGCCCGGAACTATGGCTACACCTTC.

The chain recombines TRBV19 with TRBJ1-1; 9 bases align to TRBD1. The CDR3 is 16 amino acids. The junction had 13 bases not matched to a gene; V was cut back by 5 bases and J by 6 bases. Germline CDR1 LNHDA, CDR2 SQIVND (reference sequence). The CDR3 region has the DNA TGTGCCAGTAGTCCGGGACAGGGACGTTATGTTGCTGAAGCTTTCTTT. Translated: CASSPGQGRYVAEAFF.

This clone showed up just a few times. The V call is TRBV10-2, the J call TRBJ1-5, with 12 bases that match TRBD1. Germline V lookup: CDR1 WSHSY, CDR2 SAAADI. With 11 bases clipped from V and 3 bases from J, the junction kept 5 bases outside the gene matches. The CDR3 contains 14 residues. The CDR3 DNA reads as TGCGCCGGCCGGGACAGGGGGCCCAATCAGCCCCAGCATTTT. It encodes CAGRDRGPNQPQHF.

The chain combines TRBV28 with TRBJ1-4; 7 bases are a match to TRBD1. The CDR3 has 13 residues. The J segment lost 7 bases and the V segment lost 7 bases, leaving 6 bases of the junction unmatched. Germline CDR1 MDHEN, CDR2 SYDVKM. The CDR3 sequence is CASTLTGFEKLFF. The DNA of the CDR3 is TGTGCCAGCACCCTGACAGGGTTTGAAAAACTGTTTTTT.